This T cell receptor (beta chain) was sequenced for a study of cytomegalovirus exposure and HLA in healthy donors. Use of 60 Vbeta and 13 Jbeta primers characterized the PCR. Some clones are missing from TCRdb's copy, which holds only in-frame ones; the method was immunoSEQ multiplex PCR. This repertoire shows 90,000 to 140,000 clones, roughly 79% found once; its top ten account for roughly 1.2%. This clone was counted a few times. Per germline, CDR1 MNHEY and CDR2 SVGAGI. With 4 bases clipped from V and 3 bases from J, the junction kept 5 bases outside the gene matches. The CDR3 runs 15 residues. This sequence joins TRBV6-5 and TRBJ2-7; TRBD1 matches at 11 bases. What was sequenced was PBMCs. The source is a man aged 40-55 years in good health and CMV-seronegative. The CDR3 sequence is CASSSTGTGGYEQYF. For the CDR3, the DNA is TGTGCCAGCAGTTCGACCGGGACAGGGGGCTACGAGCAGTACTTC.